This entry lists 22 T cell receptor beta chains sequenced from one sample in a study of graft-versus-host responses after intestinal transplantation. Which antigens these TCRs recognize remains unknown. Only in-frame clones appear in the TCRdb table, and some are missing; sequencing was by immunoSEQ multiplex PCR. There are tens of thousands of clones in the sample; roughly 95% occur only once, and approximately 0.21% lies in the top ten. Specimen: unstimulated CD8+ T cells sorted from spleen or lymph node cells, collected before transplant. All receptors come from a human donor who was the organ donor for an intestinal transplant.

The chain carries TRBV27 and TRBJ1-2; D is perhaps TRBD1 (5 bases). This CDR3 is built from 13 residues. V was trimmed by 3 bases and J by 5 bases, leaving 10 bases between them. Germline lookup yields CDR1 MNHEY and CDR2 SMNVEV (reference sequence). CDR3: CASSLRGEYGYTF. CDR3 nucleotide sequence: TGTGCCAGCAGTTTGAGAGGGGAGTATGGCTACACCTTC.

This rearrangement joins TRBV5-1 to TRBJ1-4; 11 bases line up with TRBD1. The CDR3 runs to 16 residues. V shed 4 bases, J shed 7 bases, and the junction held 9 bases outside the gene matches. CDR1 and CDR2 (germline): SGHRS, YFSETQ. CDR3 region: CASSLYSGTGGEKLFF. CDR3 nucleotides: TGCGCCAGCAGCCTGTACTCCGGGACAGGGGGTGAAAAACTGTTTTTT.

This chain links TRBV7-9 with TRBJ1-4; unclear D gene. Per germline, CDR1 SEHNR and CDR2 FQNEAQ (reference sequence). V was shortened by 1 base and J by 7 bases, with 13 bases between the two germline ends. The CDR3 consists of 15 residues. The CDR3 sequence: CASSLVSGVREKLFF. The DNA for the CDR3 is TGTGCCAGCAGCTTAGTCTCCGGGGTTCGTGAAAAACTGTTTTTT.

The rearrangement links TRBV27 to TRBJ1-2; D is undetermined. Germline-derived CDR1 and CDR2 are MNHEY and SMNVEV (reference sequence). The CDR3 length is 11 residues. V was shortened by 8 bases and J by 5 bases, with 9 bases between the two germline ends. The CDR3 is CASAGLYGYTF. The CDR3 DNA reads TGTGCCAGCGCCGGCCTGTATGGCTACACCTTC.

The chain employs TRBV7-8 and TRBJ1-5; D unresolved. Germline CDR1 and CDR2: SGHVS and FQNEAQ. The CDR3 is made up of 15 amino acids. Between the trimmed V and J ends, which lost 1 base and 4 bases, there was a span of 11 bases. For the CDR3, the DNA is TGTGCCAGCAGCTTAGTCCCCAGCGGGAATCAGCCCCAGCATTTT. This encodes CASSLVPSGNQPQHF. The entire variable domain, with the rest obtained from reference TRBV7-8 and TRBJ1-5, is as follows: GAGVSQSPRYKVAKRGQDVALRCDPISGHVSLFWYQQALGQGPEFLTYFQNEAQLDKSGLPSDRFFAERPEGSVSTLKIQRTQQEDSAVYLCASSLVPSGNQPQHFGDGTRLSIL.

This chain joins TRBV27 and TRBJ2-1; 7 bases match TRBD2. The CDR3 covers 14 residues. Germline V lookup: CDR1 MNHEY, CDR2 SMNVEV (reference sequence). V dropped 6 bases and J dropped 8; count of bases not matched to a gene: 10. CDR3 sequence (DNA): TGTGCCAGCAGCTTAATCGGGGGGAGGGATGAGCAGTTCTTC. Translating it yields CASSLIGGRDEQFF.

The V and J genes are TRBV27 and TRBJ2-7, with 7 bases identical to TRBD1. The junction had 7 bases not matched to a gene; V was cut back by 5 bases and J by 0 bases. Germline V gives CDR1 MNHEY, CDR2 SMNVEV (reference sequence). The CDR3 spans 15 residues. CDR3 sequence: CASSNTGAISYEQYF. CDR3 nucleotides: TGTGCCAGCAGTAATACAGGGGCCATCTCCTACGAGCAGTACTTC.

This clone was counted a few times. The V and J genes are TRBV6-6 and TRBJ1-2, with D perhaps matching TRBD1 (5 bases). The germline gives CDR1 MNHNY, CDR2 SVGAGI (reference sequence). V was pared by 11 bases and J by 1 base, with 11 bases between. The CDR3 loop spans 12 amino acids. The CDR3 region is CAVWDGNYGYTF. The CDR3 DNA reads as TGTGCCGTGTGGGACGGTAACTATGGCTACACCTTC.

The rearrangement links TRBV6-5 to TRBJ2-7; 10 nucleotides match TRBD1. Germline trimming cut 0 bases from V and 3 bases from J; bases unmatched to any gene: 5. Germline V lookup: CDR1 MNHEY, CDR2 SVGAGI. The CDR3 contains 16 residues. The CDR3 here is CASSYSSGDRGYEQYF. The CDR3 coding sequence is TGTGCCAGCAGTTACTCTAGCGGGGACAGGGGCTACGAGCAGTACTTC.

This chain links TRBV11-2 with TRBJ2-7; 8 bases agree with TRBD1. After removal of 1 base from V and 4 bases from J, the junction contained 3 bases not matched to a gene. The CDR3 runs 14 residues. Per germline, CDR1 SGHAT and CDR2 FQNNGV. The CDR3 DNA follows: TGTGCCAGCAGCTTAGTAGGGACAGGATACGAGCAGTACTTC. Translating it yields CASSLVGTGYEQYF.

The chain links TRBV9 to TRBJ1-1; perhaps TRBD1 as D (5 bases). From germline, CDR1 is SGDLS and CDR2 YYNGEE. The V end lost 0 bases, the J end lost 3 bases, and 9 bases lay between the germline ends. The CDR3 is made up of 14 amino acids. The CDR3 spells CASSVGGSDTEAFF. CDR3 nucleotides: TGTGCCAGCAGCGTAGGGGGCTCGGACACTGAAGCTTTCTTT.

V and J are TRBV28 and TRBJ1-2; a possible D gene is TRBD1 (5 bases). Trimming took off 6 bases at V and 4 bases at J, with 15 bases between the two ends. The length of the CDR3 is 14 residues. Germline values: CDR1 MDHEN, CDR2 SYDVKM. Written as DNA, the CDR3 is TGTGCCAGCAGATACATTGGGGGTGTCTATGGCTACACCTTC. Residues: CASRYIGGVYGYTF.

J is TRBJ2-2 and V is TRBV5-4; 8 bases agree with TRBD2. CDR1 is SGHNT and CDR2 is YYREEE in the germline V gene (reference sequence). CDR3 length: 17 residues. The junction had 10 bases not matched to a gene; V was cut back by 4 bases and J by 2 bases. Here the CDR3 DNA reads TGTGCCAGCAGCCGGGAGGGTCAGGGATCTAACACCGGGGAGCTGTTTTTT. It yields the protein CASSREGQGSNTGELFF.

This chain uses TRBV4-1 with TRBJ2-7, with 8 positions matching TRBD2. With 2 bases clipped from V and 4 bases from J, the junction kept 7 bases outside the gene matches. Germline CDR1 and CDR2: MGHRA and YSYEKL. This CDR3 has 15 amino acids. CDR3 in DNA: TGCGCCAGCAGCCAACTTATCAGCGGGGGTTACGAGCAGTACTTC. This codes for CASSQLISGGYEQYF.

This chain connects TRBV28 to TRBJ2-7; the D gene is possibly TRBD1 (5 bases). In germline, CDR1 is MDHEN, CDR2 SYDVKM. The CDR3 is made up of 12 amino acids. V was pared by 5 bases and J by 0 bases, with 5 bases between. The chain's CDR3 is CASSGHSYEQYF. Written as DNA, the CDR3 is TGTGCCAGCAGTGGACACTCCTACGAGCAGTACTTC.

The chain is built from TRBV27 and TRBJ1-1; TRBD1 agrees at 9 bases. The V gene end was trimmed by 2 bases and the J gene end by 3 bases; junction bases not matched to a gene: 7. The CDR3 totals 16 residues. Germline V gene sequence: CDR1 MNHEY, CDR2 SMNVEV (reference sequence). The CDR3 bases are TGTGCCAGCAGTTTACACGGGACAGGGCTATACACTGAAGCTTTCTTT. Translating gives CASSLHGTGLYTEAFF.

V usage is TRBV5-1 and J usage is TRBJ2-5; a possible D gene is TRBD2 (6 bases). The closer fit of TRBJ2-7 to the DNA end suggests the J call may be wrong. Looked up from germline, CDR1 is SGHRS and CDR2 is YFSETQ. The CDR3 loop spans 14 amino acids. The CDR3 here is CASSLAGGTYEQYF. Written as DNA, the CDR3 is TGCGCCAGCAGCTTGGCCGGGGGTACCTACGAGCAGTACTTC.

This sequence joins TRBV7-9 and TRBJ2-2; the D gene is possibly TRBD1 (6 bases). Germline V gene lookup returns CDR1 SEHNR and CDR2 FQNEAQ (reference sequence). V dropped 3 bases and J dropped 5 bases, with 16 bases sitting between them. The CDR3 has 16 residues. The CDR3 loop is CASSLYNEQGTGELFF. The CDR3 DNA is TGTGCCAGCAGCTTGTATAATGAACAGGGTACCGGGGAGCTGTTTTTT.

This chain joins TRBV28 and TRBJ2-7; the D gene is possibly TRBD2 (5 bases). Trimming removed 1 base from V and 2 bases from J, with 9 bases in between. CDR3 length: 14 residues. Germline values: CDR1 MDHEN, CDR2 SYDVKM. This CDR3 is CASSLLVGTYEQYF. For the CDR3, the DNA is TGTGCCAGCAGTTTATTGGTCGGGACCTACGAGCAGTACTTC. Based on the CDR3 plus reference TRBV28 and TRBJ2-7, the full variable domain is DVKVTQSSRYLVKRTGEKVFLECVQDMDHENMFWYRQDPGLGLRLIYFSYDVKMKEKGDIPEGYSVSREKKERFSLILESASTNQTSMYLCASSLLVGTYEQYFGPGTRLTVT.

This chain connects TRBV5-6 to TRBJ1-1; D perhaps matches TRBD1 (6 bases). In germline, CDR1 is SGHDT, CDR2 YYEEEE. V gave up 3 bases and J gave up 1 base, with 10 bases separating them. The CDR3 totals 14 residues. In DNA form, the CDR3 reads TGTGCCAGCAGCTGGGGACATCCGAACACTGAAGCTTTCTTT. This codes for CASSWGHPNTEAFF.

The table lists this clone with a count of one. The V gene is TRBV27, the J gene TRBJ2-1; possible D gene TRBD1, 5 bases. V shed 2 bases and J shed 2 bases, with 7 bases lying between them. This CDR3 has 14 residues. Germline V gives CDR1 MNHEY, CDR2 SMNVEV (reference sequence). The CDR3 here is CASSLPGPYNEQFF. The CDR3 DNA reads TGTGCCAGCAGTTTACCAGGGCCCTACAATGAGCAGTTCTTC.

The chain joins TRBV7-6 to TRBJ2-7; TRBD2 matches at 11 bases. This CDR3 region has 15 residues. The germline V gene encodes CDR1 SGHVS and CDR2 FNYEAQ. The V segment lost 1 base and the J segment 3 bases; nucleotides outside the gene matches: 2. The CDR3 DNA reads as TGTGCCAGCAGCTTAGTAGCGGGGGGGGGCTACGAGCAGTACTTC. Translated, it gives CASSLVAGGGYEQYF.